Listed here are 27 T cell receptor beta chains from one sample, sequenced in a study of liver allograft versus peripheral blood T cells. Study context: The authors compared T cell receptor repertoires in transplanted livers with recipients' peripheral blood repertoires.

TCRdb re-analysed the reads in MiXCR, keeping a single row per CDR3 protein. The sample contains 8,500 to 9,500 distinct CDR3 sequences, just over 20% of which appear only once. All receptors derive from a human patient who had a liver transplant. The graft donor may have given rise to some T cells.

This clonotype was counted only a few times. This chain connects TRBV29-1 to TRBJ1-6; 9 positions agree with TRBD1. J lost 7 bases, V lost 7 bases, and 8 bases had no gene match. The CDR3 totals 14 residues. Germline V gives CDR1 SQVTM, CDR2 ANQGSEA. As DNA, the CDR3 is TGCAGCGACGGGACAGGGTATGGAAATTCACCCCTCCACTTT. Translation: CSDGTGYGNSPLHF.

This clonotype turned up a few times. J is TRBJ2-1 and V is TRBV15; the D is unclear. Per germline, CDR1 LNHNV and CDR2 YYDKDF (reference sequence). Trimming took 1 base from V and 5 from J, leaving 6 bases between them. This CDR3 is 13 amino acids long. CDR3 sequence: CATSRGANNEQFF. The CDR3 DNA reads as TGTGCCACCAGCAGAGGTGCCAACAATGAGCAGTTCTTC.

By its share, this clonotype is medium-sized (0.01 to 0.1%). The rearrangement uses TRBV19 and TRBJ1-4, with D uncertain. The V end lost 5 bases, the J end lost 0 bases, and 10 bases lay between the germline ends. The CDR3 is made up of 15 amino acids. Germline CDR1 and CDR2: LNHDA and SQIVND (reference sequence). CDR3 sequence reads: CASSQSGATNEKLFF. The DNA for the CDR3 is TGTGCCAGTAGTCAGAGCGGGGCAACTAATGAAAAACTGTTTTTT.

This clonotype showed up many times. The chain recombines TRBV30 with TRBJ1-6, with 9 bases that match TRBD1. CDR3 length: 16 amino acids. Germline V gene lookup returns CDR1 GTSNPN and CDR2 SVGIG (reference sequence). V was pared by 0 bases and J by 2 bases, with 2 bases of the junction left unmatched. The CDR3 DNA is TGTGCCTGGAGTGTACAGGGGGCGGCCTATAATTCACCCCTCCACTTT. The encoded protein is CAWSVQGAAYNSPLHF.

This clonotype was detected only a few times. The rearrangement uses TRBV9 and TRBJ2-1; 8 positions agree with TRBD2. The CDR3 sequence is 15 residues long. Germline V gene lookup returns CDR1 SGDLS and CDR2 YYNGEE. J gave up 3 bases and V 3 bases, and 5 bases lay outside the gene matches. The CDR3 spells CASSALAGLYNEQFF. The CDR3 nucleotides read TGTGCCAGCAGCGCATTAGCGGGGCTCTACAATGAGCAGTTCTTC.

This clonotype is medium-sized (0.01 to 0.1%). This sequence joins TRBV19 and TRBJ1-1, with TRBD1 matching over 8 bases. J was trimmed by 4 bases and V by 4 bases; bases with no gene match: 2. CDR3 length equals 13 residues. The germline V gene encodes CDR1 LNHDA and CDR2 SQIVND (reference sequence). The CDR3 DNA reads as TGTGCCAGTAGTACAACAGGGGGCACTGAAGCTTTCTTT. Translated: CASSTTGGTEAFF.

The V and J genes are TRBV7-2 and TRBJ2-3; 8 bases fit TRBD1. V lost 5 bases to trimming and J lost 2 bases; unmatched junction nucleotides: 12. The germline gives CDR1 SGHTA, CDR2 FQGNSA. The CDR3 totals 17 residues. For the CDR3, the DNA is TGTGCCAGCAGCGAAGACCCCCGGGACAGGATCACAGATACGCAGTATTTT. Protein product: CASSEDPRDRITDTQYF.

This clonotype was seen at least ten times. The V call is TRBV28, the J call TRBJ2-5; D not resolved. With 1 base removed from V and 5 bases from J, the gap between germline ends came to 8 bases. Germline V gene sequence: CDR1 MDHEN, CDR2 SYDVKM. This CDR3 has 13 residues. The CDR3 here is CASSLLLGETQYF. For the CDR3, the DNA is TGTGCCAGCAGTTTATTATTAGGGGAGACCCAGTACTTC.

CDR3 coding DNA: TGTGCCAGCAGTCTCCGCGGGACTGATTACGAGCAGTACTTC. This translates into CASSLRGTDYEQYF. The chain carries TRBV27 and TRBJ2-7, with TRBD2 as a possible D gene (6 bases). From germline, CDR1 is MNHEY and CDR2 SMNVEV (reference sequence). V lost 5 bases and J 4 bases, leaving 15 bases between the germline ends. This CDR3 comprises 14 residues.

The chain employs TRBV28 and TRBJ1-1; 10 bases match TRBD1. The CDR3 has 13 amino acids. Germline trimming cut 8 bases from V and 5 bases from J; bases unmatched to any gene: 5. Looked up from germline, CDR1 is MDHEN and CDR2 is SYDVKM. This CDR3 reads CASRQGAWTEAFF. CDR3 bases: TGTGCCAGCCGACAGGGGGCTTGGACTGAAGCTTTCTTT.

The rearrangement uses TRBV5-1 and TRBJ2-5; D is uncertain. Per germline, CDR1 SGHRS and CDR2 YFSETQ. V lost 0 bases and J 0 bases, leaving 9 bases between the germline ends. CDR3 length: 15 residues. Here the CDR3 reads CASSLGRADQETQYF. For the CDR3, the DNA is TGCGCCAGCAGCTTGGGTCGGGCGGACCAAGAGACCCAGTACTTC.

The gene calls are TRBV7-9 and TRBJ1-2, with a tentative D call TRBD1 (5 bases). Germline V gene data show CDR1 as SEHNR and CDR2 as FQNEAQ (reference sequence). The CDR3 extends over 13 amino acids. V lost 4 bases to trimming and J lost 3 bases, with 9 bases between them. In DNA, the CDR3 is TGTGCCAGCAGCTCCGACAGCTACTATGGCTACACCTTC. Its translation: CASSSDSYYGYTF.

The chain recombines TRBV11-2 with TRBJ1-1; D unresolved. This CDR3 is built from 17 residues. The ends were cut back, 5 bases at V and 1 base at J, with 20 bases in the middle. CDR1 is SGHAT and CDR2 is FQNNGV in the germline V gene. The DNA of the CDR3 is TGTGCCAGCAGCCCTCTGACATGGATTGGGGAGAACACTGAAGCTTTCTTT. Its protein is CASSPLTWIGENTEAFF.

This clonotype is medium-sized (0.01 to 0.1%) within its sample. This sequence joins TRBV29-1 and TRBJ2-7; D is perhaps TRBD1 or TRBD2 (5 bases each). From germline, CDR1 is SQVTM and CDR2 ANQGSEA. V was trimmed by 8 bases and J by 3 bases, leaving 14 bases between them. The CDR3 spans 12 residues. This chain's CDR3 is CSPPGANYEQYF. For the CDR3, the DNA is TGCAGCCCCCCCGGGGCTAACTACGAGCAGTACTTC.

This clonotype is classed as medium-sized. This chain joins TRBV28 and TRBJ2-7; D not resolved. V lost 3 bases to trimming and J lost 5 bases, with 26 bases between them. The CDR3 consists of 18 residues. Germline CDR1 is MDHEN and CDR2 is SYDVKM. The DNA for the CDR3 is TGTGCCAGCAGTTTCGGCACCCGAGGTGCCCGGTTTGGACACGAGCAGTACTTC. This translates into CASSFGTRGARFGHEQYF.

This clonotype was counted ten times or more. CDR3 amino acids: CASSLVGTGGSGSPLHF. CDR3 in DNA: TGTGCCAGCAGCTTAGTAGGGACAGGGGGCTCGGGTTCACCCCTCCACTTT. The chain is built from TRBV7-9 and TRBJ1-6; 12 positions agree with TRBD1. The V gene's germline CDR1 is SEHNR and CDR2 FQNEAQ (reference sequence). V was clipped by 1 base and J by 9 bases; unmatched bases: 7. The CDR3 is 17 residues long.

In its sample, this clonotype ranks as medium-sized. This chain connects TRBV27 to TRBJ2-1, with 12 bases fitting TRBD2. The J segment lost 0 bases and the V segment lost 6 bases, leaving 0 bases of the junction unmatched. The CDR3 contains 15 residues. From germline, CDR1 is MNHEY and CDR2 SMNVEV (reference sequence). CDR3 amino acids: CASRTSGSSYNEQFF. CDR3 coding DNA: TGTGCCAGCAGGACTAGCGGGAGCTCCTACAATGAGCAGTTCTTC.

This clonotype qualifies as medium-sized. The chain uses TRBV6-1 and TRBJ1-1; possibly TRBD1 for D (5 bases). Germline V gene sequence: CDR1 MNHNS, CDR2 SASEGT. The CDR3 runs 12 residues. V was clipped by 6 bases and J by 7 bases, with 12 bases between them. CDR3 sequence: CASRGHWGEAFF. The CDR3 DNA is TGTGCCAGCAGAGGACATTGGGGTGAAGCTTTCTTT.

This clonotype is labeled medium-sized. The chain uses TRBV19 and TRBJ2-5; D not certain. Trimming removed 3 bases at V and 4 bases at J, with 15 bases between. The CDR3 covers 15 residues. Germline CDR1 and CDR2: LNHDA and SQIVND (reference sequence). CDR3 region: CASSIHPEFGETQYF. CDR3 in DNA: TGTGCCAGTAGTATCCATCCCGAGTTCGGAGAGACCCAGTACTTC. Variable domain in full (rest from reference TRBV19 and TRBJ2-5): DGGITQSPKYLFRKEGQNVTLSCEQNLNHDAMYWYRQDPGQGLRLIYYSQIVNDFQKGDIAEGYSVSREKKESFPLTVTSAQKNPTAFYLCASSIHPEFGETQYFGPGTRLLVL.

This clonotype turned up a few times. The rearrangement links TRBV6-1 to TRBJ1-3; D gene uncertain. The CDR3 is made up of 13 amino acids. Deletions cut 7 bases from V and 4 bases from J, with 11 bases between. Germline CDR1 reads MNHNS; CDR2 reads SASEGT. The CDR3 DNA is TGTGCCAGCATATTGGACGCGGGAAACACCATATATTTT. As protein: CASILDAGNTIYF.

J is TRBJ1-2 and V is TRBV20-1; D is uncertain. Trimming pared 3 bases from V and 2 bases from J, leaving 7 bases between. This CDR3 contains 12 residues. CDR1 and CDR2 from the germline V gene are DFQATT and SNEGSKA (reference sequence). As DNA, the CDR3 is TGCAGTGCTAGTGAAGGGAACTATGGCTACACCTTC. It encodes CSASEGNYGYTF.

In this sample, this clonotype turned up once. The CDR3 is CSAGRQAYNEQFF. The CDR3 DNA follows: TGCAGTGCTGGGAGACAGGCCTACAATGAGCAGTTCTTC. The V and J genes are TRBV20-1 and TRBJ2-1; D may be TRBD1 (6 bases). In germline, CDR1 is DFQATT, CDR2 SNEGSKA (reference sequence). CDR3 length: 13 residues. V lost 5 bases and J 2 bases, leaving 10 bases between the germline ends.

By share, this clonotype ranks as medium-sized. The CDR3 is CASSRASYNEQFF. The CDR3 DNA reads TGTGCCAGTAGCCGCGCGTCCTACAATGAGCAGTTCTTC. The J gene is TRBJ2-1, the V gene TRBV19; D gene unclear. Trimming removed 6 bases at V and 1 base at J, with 7 bases between. The CDR3 length is 13 residues. The germline V gene has CDR1 LNHDA and CDR2 SQIVND (reference sequence).

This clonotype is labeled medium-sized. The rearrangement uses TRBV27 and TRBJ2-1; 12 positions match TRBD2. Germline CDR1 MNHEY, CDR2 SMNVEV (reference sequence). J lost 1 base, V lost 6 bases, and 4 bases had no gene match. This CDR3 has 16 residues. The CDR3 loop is CASSTGLAGSYNEQFF. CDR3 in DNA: TGTGCCAGCAGCACCGGACTAGCGGGGTCCTACAATGAGCAGTTCTTC.

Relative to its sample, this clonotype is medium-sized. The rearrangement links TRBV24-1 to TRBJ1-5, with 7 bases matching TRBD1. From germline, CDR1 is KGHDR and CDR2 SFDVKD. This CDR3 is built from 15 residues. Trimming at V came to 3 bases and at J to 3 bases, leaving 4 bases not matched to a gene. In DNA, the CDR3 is TGTGCCACCAGTGATCACACAGGGGACAATCAGCCCCAGCATTTT. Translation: CATSDHTGDNQPQHF.

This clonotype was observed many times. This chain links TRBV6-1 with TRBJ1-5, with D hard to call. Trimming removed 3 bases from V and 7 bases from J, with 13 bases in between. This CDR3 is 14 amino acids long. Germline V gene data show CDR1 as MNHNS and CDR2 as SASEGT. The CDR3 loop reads CASSDRQKYQPQHF. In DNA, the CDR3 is TGTGCCAGCAGTGATAGGCAGAAATACCAGCCCCAGCATTTT.

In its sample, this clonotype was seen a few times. This chain's CDR3 is CSAEKPGQTPYEQYF. DNA of the CDR3: TGCAGTGCAGAGAAACCAGGACAGACGCCCTACGAGCAGTACTTC. V gene TRBV20-1 combines with J gene TRBJ2-7; D is possibly TRBD1 (6 bases). The germline V gene encodes CDR1 DFQATT and CDR2 SNEGSKA (reference sequence). V was cut by 6 bases and J by 2 bases, with 20 bases left in between. The length of the CDR3 is 15 residues.